This T cell receptor (beta chain) was found in a study of OX40 agonist ivuxolimab in advanced cancers. The V and J ends lost 5 bases and 3 bases respectively, with 10 bases between them. Germline V gives CDR1 SGHTA, CDR2 FQGNSA. The CDR3 extends over 13 amino acids. Produced via immunoSEQ multiplex PCR; TCRdb's table is partial and in-frame only. The sample lists just under 85,000 clones, 84% occurring once. The genes are TRBV7-2 and TRBJ2-5; no clear D gene. The receptor's source is an adult with an advanced solid tumor such as melanoma, head and neck, liver or kidney cancer. The sample in question was CD4+ or CD8+ T cells sorted from blood, obtained in a trial of the OX40 agonist ivuxolimab. CDR3 DNA: TGTGCCAGCAGCCGTGGAGCGAAAGAGACCCAGTACTTC. Translated: CASSRGAKETQYF.